A selection of T cell receptor beta chains follows, all from one sample in a study of cytomegalovirus exposure and HLA in healthy donors. This table comes from immunoSEQ multiplex PCR, and its TCRdb copy is limited to in-frame clones, with some not included. The sample records 65,000 or so clones, 60% to 85% being singletons. The sample comprised PBMCs. These receptor sequences come from a woman aged 40 to 50 in good health and CMV-seropositive. The CDR3 runs from the conserved cysteine through the conserved F or W. The order of the fields is V gene, CDR3 protein.

TRBV18 | CASSRGQEGNTEAFF
TRBV10-2 | CASSEAPDRSIYGYTF
TRBV6-4 | CASSDGEGANVLTF
TRBV10-2 | CASRDRGSFF
TRBV4-1 | CASSQGHPDTQYF
TRBV4-3 | CASSLGTRNEKLFF
TRBV5-5 | CASSGFQGAEAFF
TRBV19 | CASSMTGIDEQYF
TRBV6-4 | CASSVASGAPDTQYF
TRBV28 | CASSSTGYEQYF
TRBV18 | CASSPSTGAFPGSYNSPLHF
TRBV7-9 | CASSRELDNSNQPQHF
TRBV2 | CASRAGRTSNQPQHF
TRBV6-6 | CASKITGPYQPQHF
TRBV28 | CASSDFGRGGSDTQYF
TRBV5-1 | CASSLGPPGTGLNEQFF
TRBV7-9 | CASSSLLAGGNTGELFF
TRBV5-6 | CASSLGAGGRTGELFF
TRBV7-6 | CASSFSLTSGGYEQYF
TRBV2 | CASSPSVANYGYTF
TRBV6-4 | CASSDSGGGGYTF
TRBV29-1 | CSVDSSGANVLTF